This entry lists 31 T cell receptor beta chains sequenced from one sample in a study of T cells in Graves' hyperthyroidism and ophthalmopathy. The CDR3 regions of TCR beta were amplified from RNA transcripts. The HTBI primer set served for first-round RT-PCR of the TCR CDR3. MiXCR, applied by TCRdb to the multiplex PCR reads, yields one record per CDR3 protein. In the table there are 600,000 or so distinct CDR3 sequences, roughly 46% of which are singletons. Specimen: peripheral blood or thyroid tissue (not recorded which). Source of these receptors: a woman aged 18-35 years with Graves' hyperthyroidism.

As regards this clonotype: Mismatch with germline at one junction end may stem from a read error. This chain connects TRBV25-1 to TRBJ2-5, with a weak D call TRBD1 (6 bases). The germline CDR1 and CDR2 sequences are MGHDK and SYGVNS. There are 16 residues in the CDR3. CDR3 sequence reads: CASSQVVIQGRETQYF. CDR3 coding DNA: TGCGCCAGCAGCCAAGTGGTTATACAGGGCCGAGAGACCCAGTACTTC. The whole variable domain, filled in from reference TRBV25-1 and TRBJ2-5, reads EADIYQTPRYLVIGTGKKITLECSQTMGHDKMYWYQQDPGMELHLIHYSYGVNSTEKGDLSSESTVSRIRTEHFPLTLESARPSHTSQYLCASSQVVIQGRETQYFGPGTRLLVL.

The chain couples TRBV6-1 to TRBJ1-3; TRBD1 is a possible D gene (6 bases). This CDR3 has 15 residues. Germline V gene sequence: CDR1 MNHNS, CDR2 SASEGT. Trimming left V 8 bases short and J 0 bases short, with 14 bases between. CDR3 protein: CASQGTAGSGNTIYF. Here the CDR3 DNA reads TGTGCCAGCCAGGGGACCGCGGGCTCTGGAAACACCATATATTTT.

The V gene is TRBV7-2, the J gene TRBJ2-5; tentatively, D is TRBD1 (5 bases). Germline CDR1 and CDR2: SGHTA and FQGNSA. The V and J ends lost 8 bases and 1 base respectively, with 14 bases between them. The CDR3 consists of 14 residues. The CDR3 loop is CASAAWQGQETQYF. The CDR3 nucleotides are TGTGCCAGCGCAGCTTGGCAGGGCCAAGAGACCCAGTACTTC. Drawing the rest from reference TRBV7-2 and TRBJ2-5, the complete variable domain is GAGVSQSPSNKVTEKGKDVELRCDPISGHTALYWYRQSLGQGLEFLIYFQGNSAPDKSGLPSDRFSAERTGGSVSTLTIQRTQQEDSAVYLCASAAWQGQETQYFGPGTRLLVL.

The chain uses TRBV7-9 and TRBJ2-5; TRBD2 matches 12 bases. The CDR3 spans 19 residues. Germline values: CDR1 SEHNR, CDR2 FQNEAQ (reference sequence). With V trimmed by 5 bases and J by 0 bases, 13 bases remained unmatched. The CDR3 DNA sequence: TGTGCCAGCAGCCCCTCGGCGGCTAGCGGGGGGGGGTACCAAGAGACCCAGTACTTC. Its translation: CASSPSAASGGGYQETQYF.

Here the CDR3 reads CSAGSSDRGSYEQYF. The CDR3 coding sequence is TGCAGTGCCGGTTCGTCGGACAGGGGATCCTACGAGCAGTACTTC. The chain has TRBV20-1 and TRBJ2-7; 9 bases align to TRBD1. The CDR3 runs to 15 residues. Germline loops: CDR1 DFQATT, CDR2 SNEGSKA (reference sequence). Trimming removed 6 bases from V and 1 base from J; junction bases left unmatched: 10.

This clonotype was seen ten or more times. The chain carries TRBV15 and TRBJ1-5; D is unresolved. Germline V CDR1 and CDR2: LNHNV, YYDKDF (reference sequence). Trimming removed 0 bases at V and 11 bases at J, with 11 bases between. The CDR3 extends over 13 amino acids. DNA for the CDR3: TGTGCCACCAGCAGAGAGCCCTATGGGACCCAGCATTTT. Protein sequence: CATSREPYGTQHF.

The genes are TRBV14 and TRBJ2-2; D tentatively reads TRBD1 or TRBD2 (5 bases each). CDR3 length equals 14 residues. The germline CDR1 and CDR2 sequences are SGHDN and FVKESK. Trimming pared 8 bases from V and 7 bases from J, leaving 17 bases between. The CDR3 sequence: CASSGTDLRGELFF. DNA of the CDR3: TGTGCCAGCTCGGGGACGGATCTCCGCGGGGAGCTGTTTTTT.

J is TRBJ2-6 and V is TRBV6-5, with a possible D match to TRBD2 (6 bases). This CDR3 is 16 amino acids long. Per germline, CDR1 MNHEY and CDR2 SVGAGI. Trimming stripped 4 bases from V and 4 bases from J, with 14 bases between. The DNA for the CDR3 is TGTGCCAGCAGTTTCTCCCCGGGAGCCGGGGCCAACGTCCTGACTTTC. This gives the protein CASSFSPGAGANVLTF.

Concerning this clonotype: A much bigger clone sits one base away, suggesting this may be a read error. Since the CDR3 does not end with the conserved phenylalanine or tryptophan, this likely comes from a read error. The DNA is left out, because the CDR3 cannot be placed on it with certainty; the CDR3 is given as TCRdb lists it. The chain carries TRBV5-1 and TRBJ2-7; the table's D call TRBD2 went unverified against the DNA. CDR1 is SGHRS and CDR2 is YFSETQ in the germline V gene. The CDR3 contains 12 residues when both ends are counted. CDR3 protein: CASSLVGGEVHL.

There are a few counts of this clonotype. Germline is not matched at one junction end, which may reflect a read error. The chain is built from TRBV7-9 and TRBJ2-7; TRBD2 matches at 7 bases. The length of the CDR3 is 15 residues. Germline V gives CDR1 SEHNR, CDR2 FQNEAQ (reference sequence). The DNA for the CDR3 is TGCGCCAGCAGCCTACTGACGCGGGAGACGGGCGAGCAGTACTTC. Its protein is CASSLLTRETGEQYF.

Notes on this clonotype: One junction end does not reproduce the germline sequence, and a read error may be involved. The chain links TRBV2 to TRBJ1-1, with 7 positions matching TRBD1. The CDR3 length is 13 residues. CDR1 is SNHLY, CDR2 FYNNEI, per germline. CDR3 coding DNA: TGTGCCAGCAGTCAAGCACCGGGACAGGAAGCTTTCTTT. This gives the protein CASSQAPGQEAFF.

This clonotype has at least ten counts. CDR3 nucleotide sequence: TGCAGCGTTGAAGGCCGGGTCCACCCTTACGAGCAGTACTTC. This encodes CSVEGRVHPYEQYF. The chain has TRBV29-1 and TRBJ2-7; no clear D gene. Germline V gene sequence: CDR1 SQVTM, CDR2 ANQGSEA. CDR3 length: 14 residues. Trimming left V 1 base short and J 4 bases short, with 14 bases between.

Note on this clonotype: This may stem from a read error, because a much larger clone lies one nucleotide away. The chain is built from TRBV10-3 and TRBJ2-6; D is possibly TRBD1 (5 bases). The CDR3 has 12 residues. Between the trimmed V and J ends, which lost 5 bases and 16 bases, there was a span of 15 bases. Per the germline V gene, CDR1 is ENHRY and CDR2 is SYGVKD. The CDR3 sequence is CAISPQGRYLTF. For the CDR3, the DNA is TGTGCCATCAGTCCGCAGGGTCGATATCTGACTTTC.

The chain has TRBV9 and TRBJ1-1; TRBD1 might be the D (5 bases). CDR3 size: 14 residues. Germline V gives CDR1 SGDLS, CDR2 YYNGEE. Trimming shortened V by 4 bases and J by 5 bases, and 15 bases separated the two germline ends. In DNA form, the CDR3 reads TGTGCCAGCAGCCTTAGGGGCCGAGTAACTGAAGCTTTCTTT. It codes for CASSLRGRVTEAFF.

V and J are TRBV29-1 and TRBJ1-6, with D possibly TRBD1 on 5 matching bases. Trimming took 8 bases from V and 6 from J, leaving 14 bases between them. The CDR3 has 13 residues. Germline V gene sequence: CDR1 SQVTM, CDR2 ANQGSEA. CDR3: CSYKDSFNSPLHF. The CDR3 nucleotides read TGCAGCTATAAAGACAGTTTTAATTCACCCCTCCACTTT.

The V and J genes are TRBV7-8 and TRBJ2-5, with 7 bases matching TRBD2. This CDR3 is 16 amino acids long. Trimming took 0 bases from V and 5 from J; bases not matched to a gene: 9. CDR1 and CDR2 (germline): SGHVS, FQNEAQ. The CDR3 nucleotides read TGTGCCAGCAGCTTAGCGGAGCGGGATATTGTGGAGACCCAGTACTTC. Protein sequence: CASSLAERDIVETQYF.

V usage is TRBV7-2 and J usage is TRBJ2-7, with 14 bases matching TRBD2. Looked up from germline, CDR1 is SGHTA and CDR2 is FQGNSA. This CDR3 has 17 residues. The V segment lost 5 bases and the J segment 0 bases; nucleotides outside the gene matches: 6. CDR3: CASSPRGTSGSSYEQYF. The CDR3 nucleotides are TGTGCCAGCAGCCCCCGCGGGACTAGCGGGAGCTCCTACGAGCAGTACTTC.

This chain connects TRBV25-1 to TRBJ2-7; D call uncertain. Trimming left V 5 bases short and J 2 bases short, with 13 bases between. The CDR3 extends over 14 amino acids. CDR1 MGHDK and CDR2 SYGVNS come from the germline V gene. CDR3 DNA: TGTGCCAGCAGTTTAACGGGCTACCCCTACGAGCAGTACTTC. Its translation: CASSLTGYPYEQYF.

This clonotype was observed at least ten times. The CDR3 protein is CSASLGGNGETQYF. The DNA for the CDR3 is TGCAGTGCTAGCCTGGGAGGGAATGGGGAGACCCAGTACTTC. The V call is TRBV20-1, the J call TRBJ2-5; 7 bases align to TRBD2. This CDR3 is 14 amino acids long. V dropped 3 bases and J dropped 5; count of bases not matched to a gene: 9. Germline CDR1 and CDR2: DFQATT and SNEGSKA (reference sequence).

The chain employs TRBV11-2 and TRBJ1-5; 8 nucleotides agree with TRBD1. Trimming at V came to 5 bases and at J to 7 bases, leaving 13 bases not matched to a gene. Looked up from germline, CDR1 is SGHAT and CDR2 is FQNNGV. The length of the CDR3 is 16 residues. The CDR3 loop reads CASSQERTGLGQPQHF. Written as DNA, the CDR3 is TGTGCCAGCAGCCAAGAGAGGACAGGGCTCGGACAGCCCCAGCATTTT.

Of note for this clonotype: Compared with germline, one end of the junction differs, possibly owing to a read error. The chain is built from TRBV10-3 and TRBJ1-1; D gene ambiguous. The CDR3 totals 13 residues. Germline-derived CDR1 and CDR2 are ENHRY and SYGVKD. The CDR3 loop is CASSYQEHTEAFF. DNA of the CDR3: TGTGCCAGCAGTTATCAGGAGCACACTGAAGCTTTCTTT.

V and J are TRBV2 and TRBJ2-2; D remains ambiguous. CDR3 length equals 11 residues. Germline loops: CDR1 SNHLY, CDR2 FYNNEI. Trimming removed 5 bases from V and 5 bases from J, with 3 bases in between. In DNA, the CDR3 is TGTGCCAGCAGTAAGACCGGGGAGCTGTTTTTT. Translation gives CASSKTGELFF.

V gene TRBV7-9 combines with J gene TRBJ1-5, with TRBD1 identical over 9 bases. The CDR3 runs to 15 residues. With V trimmed by 5 bases and J by 7 bases, 9 bases remained unmatched. Germline V gives CDR1 SEHNR, CDR2 FQNEAQ (reference sequence). The CDR3 nucleotides are TGTGCCAGCAGCCTACCGGGACAGGGAGGGCAGCCCCAGCATTTT. It yields the protein CASSLPGQGGQPQHF.

On this clonotype itself: A read error may produce the germline difference seen at one junction end. The V and J genes are TRBV7-9 and TRBJ1-2; 12 nucleotides match TRBD1. Germline assignment: CDR1 SEHNR and CDR2 FQNEAQ (reference sequence). This CDR3 has 16 residues. The CDR3 sequence is CASSQDGTGGMYGYTF. In nucleotides, the CDR3 is TGCGCCAGCAGCCAAGACGGGACAGGGGGCATGTATGGCTACACCTTC. Supplemented by reference TRBV7-9 and TRBJ1-2, the full variable domain reads DTGVSQNPRHKITKRGQNVTFRCDPISEHNRLYWYRQTLGQGPEFLTYFQNEAQLEKSRLLSDRFSAERPKGSFSTLEIQRTEQGDSAMYLCASSQDGTGGMYGYTFGSGTRLTVV.

The V call is TRBV7-9, the J call TRBJ1-3; 7 positions match TRBD1. V lost 2 bases to trimming and J lost 0 bases; unmatched junction nucleotides: 4. Germline assignment: CDR1 SEHNR and CDR2 FQNEAQ (reference sequence). CDR3 size: 16 residues. The CDR3 is CASSLNRGVSGNTIYF. The CDR3 DNA sequence: TGTGCCAGCAGCTTAAACAGGGGCGTCTCTGGAAACACCATATATTTT. The variable domain in full, completed from reference TRBV7-9 and TRBJ1-3, reads DTGVSQNPRHKITKRGQNVTFRCDPISEHNRLYWYRQTLGQGPEFLTYFQNEAQLEKSRLLSDRFSAERPKGSFSTLEIQRTEQGDSAMYLCASSLNRGVSGNTIYFGEGSWLTVV.

In its sample, this clonotype was seen many times. This rearrangement joins TRBV12-3 or TRBV12-4 to TRBJ2-7; no clear D gene. Between the trimmed V and J ends, which lost 3 bases and 2 bases, there was a span of 8 bases. This CDR3 is built from 13 residues. The CDR3 loop reads CASSLVGPYEQYF. The CDR3 DNA reads as TGTGCCAGCAGTTTGGTCGGCCCCTACGAGCAGTACTTC.

The rearrangement uses TRBV7-2 and TRBJ1-3; the D is unclear. Germline CDR1 reads SGHTA; CDR2 reads FQGNSA. Trimming took off 6 bases at V and 0 bases at J, with 21 bases between the two ends. The CDR3 totals 18 residues. CDR3 region: CASSFLPFGPTSGNTIYF. In DNA form, the CDR3 reads TGTGCCAGCAGTTTCCTCCCCTTCGGACCGACCTCTGGAAACACCATATATTTT.

There are a few counts of this clonotype. The chain links TRBV2 to TRBJ2-5, with 8 nucleotides matching TRBD2. The length of the CDR3 is 14 residues. Germline V gene sequence: CDR1 SNHLY, CDR2 FYNNEI. With V trimmed by 9 bases and J by 3 bases, 9 bases remained unmatched. This CDR3 is CASFVGTSEETQYF. DNA of the CDR3: TGTGCCAGTTTTGTTGGGACTAGTGAAGAGACCCAGTACTTC.

This clonotype was found a few times. V gene TRBV6-6 combines with J gene TRBJ1-6; D is uncertain. Germline V gives CDR1 MNHNY, CDR2 SVGAGI (reference sequence). This CDR3 contains 15 residues. Trimming cost V 5 bases and J 8 bases, with 16 bases left between them. CDR3 coding DNA: TGTGCCAGCAGTCCCTCGAGTCTGACGGATTCACCCCTCCACTTT. The encoded protein is CASSPSSLTDSPLHF.

The CDR3, as DNA: TGTGCCAGCACCCTGGACAGTGAAAAACTGTTTTTT. It specifies CASTLDSEKLFF. The chain combines TRBV7-3 with TRBJ1-4; D possibly corresponds to TRBD1 (6 bases). V was clipped by 7 bases and J by 7 bases, with 10 bases between them. Looked up from germline, CDR1 is SGHTA and CDR2 is FQGTGA. The CDR3 covers 12 residues.

This chain links TRBV4-2 with TRBJ2-2; TRBD1 might be the D (5 bases). There are 17 residues in the CDR3. V dropped 4 bases and J dropped 2 bases, with 17 bases sitting between them. The germline gives CDR1 LGHNA, CDR2 YNFKEQ. The CDR3 here is CASSPPAGQLNTGELFF. The CDR3 nucleotides are TGTGCCAGCAGCCCCCCCGCAGGGCAACTTAACACCGGGGAGCTGTTTTTT.